These 21 T cell receptor beta chains originate from one sample sequenced in a study of blood T cell repertoires in COVID-19. The protocol was immunoSEQ multiplex PCR, while the TCRdb copy is restricted to in-frame clones and leaves out a portion. Altogether approximately 250,000 clones are present, 70% to 90% being singletons, with the ten largest covering roughly 2.3%. The material sequenced was peripheral blood. These receptor sequences come from a man aged 25 to 40 who had recovered from COVID-19.

This clone was counted between two and nine times. The chain uses TRBV9 and TRBJ2-1; D may be TRBD2 (5 bases). CDR1 is SGDLS, CDR2 YYNGEE, per germline. V was shortened by 6 bases and J by 7 bases, with 14 bases between the two germline ends. This CDR3 is 13 amino acids long. CDR3 loop: CASTRLSGNEQFF. The CDR3 DNA reads as TGTGCCAGCACCAGGCTATCGGGGAATGAGCAGTTCTTC.

This sequence joins TRBV12-3 or TRBV12-4 and TRBJ1-1, with a weak D call TRBD1 (6 bases). Trimming shortened V by 6 bases and J by 4 bases, and 12 bases separated the two germline ends. The CDR3 contains 13 residues. Here the CDR3 reads CASSVDRSTEAFF. The CDR3 bases are TGTGCCAGCAGCGTCGACAGGAGCACTGAAGCTTTCTTT.

This rearrangement joins TRBV10-2 to TRBJ1-1, with D unresolved. This CDR3 has 12 amino acids. V lost 5 bases and J 3 bases, leaving 7 bases between the germline ends. The germline gives CDR1 WSHSY, CDR2 SAAADI. The CDR3 reads CASSPGDTEAFF. Written as DNA, the CDR3 is TGCGCCAGCAGTCCGGGAGACACTGAAGCTTTCTTT.

The chain links TRBV9 to TRBJ1-2; D not resolved. The CDR3 has 15 residues. CDR1 and CDR2 from the germline V gene are SGDLS and YYNGEE. Trimming took 0 bases from V and 2 from J, leaving 11 bases between them. The CDR3 DNA reads TGTGCCAGCAGCGTAGAGCACAGCTTAAACTATGGCTACACCTTC. Translated: CASSVEHSLNYGYTF.

Concerning this clone itself: Other DNA sequences in this specimen translate into the identical CDR3. This chain joins TRBV5-6 and TRBJ1-2; D is undetermined. The CDR3 runs 11 residues. Germline-derived CDR1 and CDR2 are SGHDT and YYEEEE. The germline V and J ends were trimmed by 7 bases and 4 bases, with 8 bases remaining between them. CDR3 sequence reads: CASSRSYGYTF. The CDR3 bases are TGTGCCAGCTCCCGCAGCTATGGCTACACCTTC.

The rearrangement joins TRBV10-1 to TRBJ2-1; no firm D call. V was clipped by 0 bases and J by 0 bases, with 6 bases between them. The CDR3 has 15 residues. Looked up from germline, CDR1 is WNHNN and CDR2 is SYGVQD (reference sequence). Here the CDR3 reads CASSESESSYNEQFF. DNA for the CDR3: TGCGCCAGCAGTGAGTCGGAGAGCTCCTACAATGAGCAGTTCTTC.

This chain joins TRBV6-5 and TRBJ1-2; D might be TRBD1 (5 bases). CDR1 MNHEY and CDR2 SVGAGI come from the germline V gene. This CDR3 has 13 amino acids. V was trimmed by 4 bases and J by 5 bases, leaving 11 bases between them. The CDR3 is CASSSQGRYGYTF. Here the CDR3 DNA reads TGTGCCAGCAGTTCCCAGGGAAGGTATGGCTACACCTTC.

The J gene is TRBJ1-1, the V gene TRBV30, with TRBD1 matching over 7 bases. V lost 3 bases, J lost 4 bases, and 5 bases stayed unmatched. CDR1 is GTSNPN, CDR2 SVGIG, per germline (reference sequence). The CDR3 runs to 13 residues. The CDR3 sequence: CAWRRNRGTEAFF. The CDR3 region has the DNA TGTGCCTGGAGGCGAAACAGGGGCACTGAAGCTTTCTTT.

This chain joins TRBV29-1 and TRBJ1-2, with D possibly matching TRBD1 (6 bases). The germline V gene has CDR1 SQVTM and CDR2 ANQGSEA. The CDR3 runs to 12 residues. The V gene lost 4 bases and the J gene lost 7 bases, with 13 bases spanning the gap. The CDR3 reads CSVGDDRFGYTF. The CDR3 DNA follows: TGCAGCGTTGGGGACGACAGGTTTGGCTACACCTTC. Looking up the rest from reference TRBV29-1 and TRBJ1-2 gives the full variable domain: SAVISQKPSRDICQRGTSLTIQCQVDSQVTMMFWYRQQPGQSLTLIATANQGSEATYESGFVIDKFPISRPNLTFSTLTVSNMSPEDSSIYLCSVGDDRFGYTFGSGTRLTVV.

The chain has TRBV6-5 and TRBJ1-4, with D unresolved. Trimming took 8 bases from V and 6 from J, leaving 4 bases between them. The CDR3 is 10 residues long. In germline, CDR1 is MNHEY, CDR2 SVGAGI. The CDR3 protein is CASSHEKLFF. The CDR3 DNA follows: TGTGCCAGCTCTCATGAAAAACTGTTTTTT.

The CDR3 sequence is CASSPIGTGKNEQFF. CDR3 nucleotides: TGCGCCAGCAGCCCAATTGGGACAGGGAAAAATGAGCAGTTCTTC. The chain joins TRBV4-1 to TRBJ2-1; 9 positions agree with TRBD1. V lost 4 bases and J lost 7; bases outside the gene matches: 8. The CDR3 runs to 15 residues. Germline V gene lookup returns CDR1 MGHRA and CDR2 YSYEKL.

The rearrangement uses TRBV18 and TRBJ2-5; tentative D call: TRBD1 (6 bases). The CDR3 has 16 residues. V was cut by 6 bases and J by 0 bases, with 17 bases left in between. Germline loops: CDR1 KGHSH, CDR2 LQKENI. CDR3: CASSRNRERYQETQYF. CDR3 coding DNA: TGTGCCAGCTCGCGTAACAGGGAGCGGTACCAAGAGACCCAGTACTTC.

This clone has at least ten counts. The identical CDR3 is also encoded by other nucleotide sequences in the sample. V is TRBV3-1 (or the pseudogene TRBV3-2) and J is TRBJ2-7, with a possible D match to TRBD1 (6 bases). The CDR3 consists of 14 residues. The germline V gene encodes CDR1 LGHDT and CDR2 YNNKEL (reference sequence). Trimming removed 4 bases from V and 2 bases from J, with 12 bases in between. CDR3 sequence reads: CASSPRTATYEQYF. The DNA for the CDR3 is TGTGCCAGCAGCCCCCGGACAGCTACCTACGAGCAGTACTTC.

The chain combines TRBV29-1 with TRBJ1-1; the D is unclear. This CDR3 has 12 residues. CDR1 and CDR2 from the germline V gene are SQVTM and ANQGSEA. Trimming cost V 2 bases and J 4 bases, with 8 bases left between them. The CDR3 reads CSVETGGTEAFF. The CDR3 nucleotides read TGCAGCGTTGAAACGGGAGGCACTGAAGCTTTCTTT.

The CDR3 region has the DNA TGCGCCAGCAGCTTGGGGACAGGACCCAATGAGCAGTTCTTC. Amino acids: CASSLGTGPNEQFF. This chain links TRBV5-1 with TRBJ2-1, with TRBD1 matching over 7 bases. Unmatched junction bases numbered 3, after V lost 0 bases and J lost 6 bases. The CDR3 runs 14 residues. CDR1 is SGHRS, CDR2 YFSETQ, per germline.

The J gene is TRBJ2-1, the V gene TRBV10-1, with no clear D. CDR1 and CDR2 (germline): WNHNN, SYGVQD (reference sequence). This CDR3 has 15 amino acids. The germline V and J ends were trimmed by 8 bases and 5 bases, with 19 bases remaining between them. The CDR3 bases are TGCGCCAGCGCTGACCCCGCAGGTAACCACAATGAGCAGTTCTTC. Translation: CASADPAGNHNEQFF.

In its sample, this clone was seen a few times. This chain links TRBV6-4 with TRBJ1-6, with D possibly TRBD1 on 5 matching bases. The germline V gene encodes CDR1 MRHNA and CDR2 SNTAGT. The V end was cut by 6 bases, the J end by 8 bases, with 17 bases between. There are 15 residues in the CDR3. CDR3 sequence reads: CASSLGVSGDSPLHF. The CDR3 region has the DNA TGTGCCAGCAGCCTAGGGGTTTCGGGGGATTCACCCCTCCACTTT.

The gene calls are TRBV10-1 and TRBJ2-3, with a possible D match to TRBD2 (5 bases). V shed 10 bases and J shed 1 base, with 6 bases lying between them. Germline V CDR1 and CDR2: WNHNN, SYGVQD (reference sequence). The CDR3 extends over 11 amino acids. In DNA, the CDR3 is TGCGCCACCGGGGGCACAGATACGCAGTATTTT. Translation gives CATGGTDTQYF.

This clone appeared a few times. The rearrangement joins TRBV11-2 to TRBJ2-1; 10 nucleotides line up with TRBD2. In germline, CDR1 is SGHAT, CDR2 FQNNGV. This CDR3 region has 16 residues. With V trimmed by 4 bases and J by 8 bases, 11 bases remained unmatched. The chain's CDR3 is CASSSPGAGGPDEQFF. CDR3 nucleotides: TGTGCCAGCAGCTCTCCCGGAGCGGGGGGGCCTGATGAGCAGTTCTTC.

V usage is TRBV18 and J usage is TRBJ2-7; 7 bases agree with TRBD1. Losses at the gene ends were 1 base for V and 5 bases for J; bases not matched to a gene: 5. Looked up from germline, CDR1 is KGHSH and CDR2 is LQKENI. CDR3 size: 14 residues. The chain's CDR3 is CASSPRQGSDEQYF. The CDR3 DNA reads as TGTGCCAGCTCACCACGACAGGGATCCGACGAGCAGTACTTC.

This clone has a handful of counts. The CDR3 DNA reads TGTGCCAGCAGCCTACGACAATGGACTAGCGGGGGTTACGAGCAGTACTTC. This translates into CASSLRQWTSGGYEQYF. The chain uses TRBV9 and TRBJ2-7; 13 positions agree with TRBD2. V gave up 4 bases and J gave up 4 bases; unmatched junction bases: 11. The CDR3 is 17 residues long. Germline V gene lookup returns CDR1 SGDLS and CDR2 YYNGEE.